This T cell receptor beta chain was captured by sequencing in a study of T-cell memory formation after mild COVID-19. Germline-derived CDR1 and CDR2 are SGHTA and FQGTGA. The CDR3 is 15 amino acids. The J segment lost 6 bases and the V segment lost 5 bases, leaving 8 bases of the junction unmatched. This clonotype showed up just a few times. Its specificity is unknown. Study conclusions and caveats: Cross-reactive memory appears to have joined, as suggested by some responding clones showing up in pre-infection memory.

TCRdb re-analysed the 5' RACE reads in MiXCR, keeping a single row per CDR3 protein. The repertoire holds roughly 190,000 distinct CDR3 sequences, with around 27% as singletons. This receptor was identified in an adult woman who had mild COVID-19 (a few samples of this study predate the infection). Cell type and time point are not known. Source material: PBMCs or a T cell subset sorted from them (not recorded which). The chain carries TRBV7-3 and TRBJ2-1; 9 bases agree with TRBD1. CDR3 DNA: TGTGCCAGCAGCCACACAGGGGGCCCAAGCAATGAGCAGTTCTTC. Amino acids: CASSHTGGPSNEQFF.